This is a list of T cell receptor beta chains from one sample in a study of cytotoxic CD8 clonotypes in ibrutinib-treated CLL. Only in-frame clones appear in the TCRdb table, and some are missing; sequencing was by immunoSEQ multiplex PCR. The sample lists 110,000 to 150,000 clones, roughly 83% seen once, with about 13% in the top ten. Sequenced here: PBMCs, sampled after 12 months of ibrutinib treatment. These receptor sequences come from a human donor with chronic lymphocytic leukemia. Both conserved end residues are part of each CDR3. D genes are given only for firm matches. The size of a clone is reported for some rows only, either as once, few or many, or as a class for expanded clones.

CDR3 length,D gene,J gene,clone size,V gene,CDR3 DNA,CDR3 protein
12,NA,TRBJ2-7,NA,TRBV11-2,TGTGCCAGCAGCTTAATAACCTACGAGCAGTACTTC,CASSLITYEQYF
16,NA,TRBJ2-7,NA,TRBV15,TGTGCCACCAGCAGCCGGCCGGGAATGCCGATCTACGAGCAGTACTTC,CATSSRPGMPIYEQYF
11,NA,TRBJ1-2,few,TRBV29-1,TGCAGCGTTTCAGGGCTTGGAGGCTACACCTTC,CSVSGLGGYTF
14,NA,TRBJ1-1,NA,TRBV18,TGTGCCAGCTCACCAGCCGGCGCGAGCACTGAAGCTTTCTTT,CASSPAGASTEAFF
13,NA,TRBJ2-1,NA,TRBV6-4,TGTGCCAGCAGTGACATTCGGGGGAATGAGCAGTTCTTC,CASSDIRGNEQFF
16,NA,TRBJ2-7,NA,TRBV4-3,TGCGCCAGCAGCCAAGATTCACTAGCACCGGTGTACGAGCAGTACTTC,CASSQDSLAPVYEQYF
15,TRBD2,TRBJ2-7,NA,TRBV28,TGTGCCAGCAGTTTGACTAGCGGACTTTCCTACGAGCAGTACTTC,CASSLTSGLSYEQYF
16,TRBD1,TRBJ1-3,NA,TRBV7-8,TGTGCCAGCAGCTTGTACCGGGACAGCTCTGGAAACACCATATATTTT,CASSLYRDSSGNTIYF
14,NA,TRBJ2-7,NA,TRBV19,TGTGCCAGTAGTATCCAGGGAAACCCCTACGAGCAGTACTTC,CASSIQGNPYEQYF
18,TRBD2,TRBJ2-3,NA,TRBV4-3,TGCGCCAGCAGCCAAGAGGGGAGCATGGTAGCGGGAGTGGATACGCAGTATTTT,CASSQEGSMVAGVDTQYF
16,NA,TRBJ1-5,NA,TRBV19,TGTGCCAGTAGTCAAGGGGCAGGGGCGGGCAATCAGCCCCAGCATTTT,CASSQGAGAGNQPQHF
13,NA,TRBJ2-7,NA,TRBV11-3,TGTGCCAGCAGCTTTGGCAGTAACTACGAGCAGTACTTC,CASSFGSNYEQYF
13,NA,TRBJ1-5,NA,TRBV28,TGTGCCAGCAGTAGCCAGTTAGTACAGCCCCAGCATTTT,CASSSQLVQPQHF
12,NA,TRBJ2-2,NA,TRBV11-3,TGTGCCAGCAGCTTCCTACCCGGGGAGCTGTTTTTT,CASSFLPGELFF
16,TRBD1,TRBJ2-1,many,TRBV2,TGTGCCAGCGCTGCTCCGGGACAGTCCTCCTACAATGAGCAGTTCTTC,CASAAPGQSSYNEQFF
12,NA,TRBJ1-5,NA,TRBV7-2,TGTGCCAGCAGCCTGCCCAATCAGCCCCAGCATTTT,CASSLPNQPQHF
14,NA,TRBJ1-5,NA,TRBV4-3,TGCGCCAGCAGCCTCACCAGGGCGGATCAGCCCCAGCATTTT,CASSLTRADQPQHF
15,TRBD2,TRBJ2-5,NA,TRBV19,TGTGCCAGTAGTTTTCGCGGGAGCCCAGAAGAGACCCAGTACTTC,CASSFRGSPEETQYF
13,NA,TRBJ1-2,NA,TRBV2,TGTGCCAGCATACGGGGGGTCGACTATGGCTACACCTTC,CASIRGVDYGYTF
13,NA,TRBJ2-1,NA,TRBV27,TGTGCCAGCAATGGGCCGACTGGGGCTGAGCAGTTCTTC,CASNGPTGAEQFF
14,TRBD2,TRBJ2-1,NA,TRBV5-1,TGCGCCAGCAAGGAACCAGCGGGGGACAATGAGCAGTTCTTC,CASKEPAGDNEQFF
16,NA,TRBJ2-3,NA,TRBV29-1,TGCAGCGTTGTCGATTCCGGCTCAAGGTTGGCAGATACGCAGTATTTT,CSVVDSGSRLADTQYF
15,TRBD1,TRBJ1-1,once,TRBV5-1,TGCGCCAGCAGCTTCTTAGGACAGGAGGGGGGTAAGGTTTTCTTT,CASSFLGQEGGKVFF
15,NA,TRBJ1-5,NA,TRBV7-2,TGTGCCAGCAGCCTAAGCCGACAGGGCAATCAGCCCCAGCATTTT,CASSLSRQGNQPQHF
14,TRBD2,TRBJ2-1,NA,TRBV5-3,TGTGCCAGAAGCTATACTAGCGGAGGGGAAGAGCAGTTCTTC,CARSYTSGGEEQFF
15,NA,TRBJ2-1,NA,TRBV5-1,TGCGCCAGCAGCTTGGTGCGGGGAAGTGATCGTGAGCAGTTCTTC,CASSLVRGSDREQFF
11,NA,TRBJ2-7,NA,TRBV29-1,TGCAGCGTTGGCAGGGGCGGCGAGCAGTACTTC,CSVGRGGEQYF
13,NA,TRBJ2-5,NA,TRBV7-2,TGTGCCAGCAGCTTAGGGGTGAGGGAGACCCAGTACTTC,CASSLGVRETQYF
15,TRBD1,TRBJ2-1,NA,TRBV2,TGTGCCAGCAGTGGCGACAGGGGCTCCTACAATGAGCAGTTCTTC,CASSGDRGSYNEQFF
17,NA,TRBJ1-2,once,TRBV7-9,TGTGCCAGCAGCTTAGCGTGGGCGACAGCAGTAAACTATGGCTACACCTTC,CASSLAWATAVNYGYTF
11,NA,TRBJ2-1,NA,TRBV7-9,TGTGCCAGCAGCCCCCCGGGAGTCCGGTTCTTC,CASSPPGVRFF
15,NA,TRBJ2-4,NA,TRBV10-3,TGTGCCATCAGTGAGGGGTTAGGGGCTCAAAACATTCAGTACTTC,CAISEGLGAQNIQYF
13,NA,TRBJ1-1,medium-sized,TRBV27,TGTGCCAGCAACCCCAACGAGGGGACTGAAGCTTTCTTT,CASNPNEGTEAFF
17,TRBD2,TRBJ2-2,NA,TRBV2,TGTGCCAGCAGTGTTAGGGGCGCGGGAGGGCCAGGCGGAGAGCTGTTTTTT,CASSVRGAGGPGGELFF
15,NA,TRBJ2-1,NA,TRBV28,TGTGCCAGCAGTTATACTAGCAGCTCCTACAATGAGCAGTTCTTC,CASSYTSSSYNEQFF
18,TRBD2,TRBJ2-1,NA,TRBV14,TGTGCCAGCAGCCAGAGCAGGACTAGCGGGAGTTACTACAATGAGCAGTTCTTC,CASSQSRTSGSYYNEQFF
13,TRBD1,TRBJ1-1,once,TRBV2,TGTGCCAGCAGGACAGGGGGGGGTACTGAAGCTTTCTTT,CASRTGGGTEAFF
16,NA,TRBJ2-7,NA,TRBV6-1,TGTGCCAGCAGTGGACCTTTTCTCAGCCCTTCCCCCGAGCAGTACTTC,CASSGPFLSPSPEQYF
15,NA,TRBJ1-5,NA,TRBV6-6,TGTGCCAGCAAAATTTCGGGGGAAAGAAATCAGCCCCAGCATTTT,CASKISGERNQPQHF
12,NA,TRBJ2-7,NA,TRBV5-5,TGTGCCAGCAGCTTTAGGGAATACGAGCAGTACTTC,CASSFREYEQYF
13,NA,TRBJ2-3,NA,TRBV6-5,TGTGCCAGCAGTTACCCGACCCCAGATACGCAGTATTTT,CASSYPTPDTQYF
17,NA,TRBJ2-3,NA,TRBV28,TGTGCCAGCAGTCCCCTGGAATGGAAAATAAGCACAGATACGCAGTATTTT,CASSPLEWKISTDTQYF
14,NA,TRBJ2-7,NA,TRBV7-2,TGTGCCAGCAGCTCTTACGAGACCCGCTACGAGCAGTACTTC,CASSSYETRYEQYF
15,NA,TRBJ1-1,NA,TRBV6-6,TGTGCCAGCAGTTACGCAGCACAGGGTATCACTGAAGCTTTCTTT,CASSYAAQGITEAFF
12,NA,TRBJ1-4,NA,TRBV7-9,TGTGCCAGCAGCTTAGGGGGGGAAAAACTGTTTTTT,CASSLGGEKLFF
14,NA,TRBJ1-2,NA,TRBV27,TGTGCCAGCAGTAGAGACAGCGCACTCGGGGGCTACACCTTC,CASSRDSALGGYTF
15,NA,TRBJ1-5,NA,TRBV7-2,TGTGCCAGCAGCTTATCGGCAGATAGCAATCAGCCCCAGCATTTT,CASSLSADSNQPQHF
18,TRBD2,TRBJ2-3,NA,TRBV7-6,TGTGCCAGCGTAGCCGGACTAGCGGGGGTGGGGTGGACAGATACGCAGTATTTT,CASVAGLAGVGWTDTQYF